Listed below are T cell receptor beta chains from one sample, sequenced in a study of blood T cell repertoires in COVID-19. Some clones are missing from TCRdb's copy, which holds only in-frame ones; the method was immunoSEQ multiplex PCR. The profile shows fewer than 500,000 clones, around nine tenths of them singletons. The sequenced sample consisted of PBMCs or T cells enriched from blood (not recorded which). The source of these receptors is a woman aged 18-35 years with acute COVID-19. Each CDR3 is given with its conserved first and last residue. Each record gives: D gene, clone size, J gene, CDR3 length, V gene, CDR3 DNA, CDR3 protein. D genes are given only for firm matches. Expanded clones get a size class; other rows say once, few or many, or leave the size out.

>TRBD2|.|TRBJ2-1|15|TRBV3-1/TRBV3-2
TGTGCCAGCAGCGATGGACTAGCGGGAGGGCCTGGGCAGTTCTTC
CASSDGLAGGPGQFF
>.|.|TRBJ2-7|14|TRBV6-5
TGTGCCAGCAGCCCCGGGGGTAGCTCCTACGAGCAGTACTTC
CASSPGGSSYEQYF
>TRBD1|once|TRBJ1-1|15|TRBV19
TGTGCCAGTAGTATACCCCGGACAGGGGTGGCTGAAGCTTTCTTT
CASSIPRTGVAEAFF
>TRBD1|.|TRBJ1-1|19|TRBV4-1
TGCGCCAGCAGCCAAGATCCGGACAGGGGGCTTTCCATGAACACTGAAGCTTTCTTT
CASSQDPDRGLSMNTEAFF
>.|.|TRBJ1-3|19|TRBV11-2
TGTGCCAGCAGCTTAGATCCCAGATCGGACACGAGCTCTGGAAACACCATATATTTT
CASSLDPRSDTSSGNTIYF
>.|.|TRBJ2-3|14|TRBV7-9
TGTGCCAGCAGCCGAGATAGCGGCACAGATACGCAGTATTTT
CASSRDSGTDTQYF
>.|few|TRBJ1-6|18|TRBV5-6
TGTGCCAGCAGCATTAATCCGGTGGCAGGGTTCCCATTTTCACCCCTCCACTTT
CASSINPVAGFPFSPLHF
>.|.|TRBJ1-1|11|TRBV2
TGTGCCAGCAGTGACCTAGACAGCGCTTTCTTT
CASSDLDSAFF
>.|.|TRBJ2-3|16|TRBV7-2
TGTGCCAGCAGCTTAGAAAGCGCCACTAGCACAGATACGCAGTATTTT
CASSLESATSTDTQYF
>TRBD2|.|TRBJ2-7|14|TRBV6-5
TGTGCCAGCAGTTACGTATGGCGGGGGGGGGAGCAGTACTTC
CASSYVWRGGEQYF
>.|.|TRBJ2-5|13|TRBV27
TGTGCCAGCAGTTTATTGCAGGAAGAGACCCAGTACTTC
CASSLLQEETQYF
>TRBD2|.|TRBJ2-7|14|TRBV27
TGTGCCAGCAGTCTCAGCGGGAGGGCCTACGAGCAGTACTTC
CASSLSGRAYEQYF
>TRBD2|.|TRBJ2-3|16|TRBV19
TGTGCCAGTAGGCCTACTAGCGATCTGATGATTAATACGCAGTATTTT
CASRPTSDLMINTQYF
>.|.|TRBJ2-2|12|TRBV4-3
TGCGCCAGCAGCCAAGGGAGCGGGGAGCTGTTTTTT
CASSQGSGELFF
>TRBD2|.|TRBJ2-7|15|TRBV7-2
TGTGCCAGCAGCAAAGGGACTAGCGGGCCCTACGAGCAGTACTTC
CASSKGTSGPYEQYF
>.|.|TRBJ2-5|15|TRBV3-1/TRBV3-2
TGTGCCAGCAGTACGGCGGACAGGGAGGGGGAGACCCAGTACTTC
CASSTADREGETQYF
>TRBD1|.|TRBJ1-4|15|TRBV19
TGTGCCAGTAGTACAGGACAGGCGGGGAGGGAAAAACTGTTTTTT
CASSTGQAGREKLFF
>.|.|TRBJ2-7|12|TRBV2
TGTGCCAGCAGCAAAACAGGGCCCGAGCAGTACTTC
CASSKTGPEQYF
>TRBD2|.|TRBJ2-1|17|TRBV7-6
TGTGCCAGCAGCCTTAATGGAGCGGGAGGGCCTTACAATGAGCAGTTCTTC
CASSLNGAGGPYNEQFF
>TRBD1|.|TRBJ1-3|15|TRBV27
TGTGCCAGCAGTTTATCAGGGACAGGACGAAACACCATATATTTT
CASSLSGTGRNTIYF
>TRBD2|.|TRBJ2-1|14|TRBV6-5
TGTGCCAGCAGTTACTCGAGCGGGAGGGGTGAGCAGTTCTTC
CASSYSSGRGEQFF
>TRBD1|.|TRBJ2-3|13|TRBV12-3/TRBV12-4
TGTGCCAGCAGGTATACAGGGGGGCATACGCAGTATTTT
CASRYTGGHTQYF
>.|.|TRBJ2-1|15|TRBV4-3
TGCGCCAGCAGCCAAGACGGACAGGGAGGGGATGAGCAGTTCTTC
CASSQDGQGGDEQFF
>.|.|TRBJ1-4|15|TRBV29-1
TGCAGCGTTGAATTACAGAGCTCAACTAATGAAAAACTGTTTTTT
CSVELQSSTNEKLFF
>.|.|TRBJ1-4|15|TRBV4-1
TGCGCCAGCAGCCAAGTTCGGTCGGAGAATGAAAAACTGTTTTTT
CASSQVRSENEKLFF
>TRBD2|many|TRBJ2-7|14|TRBV5-4
TGTGCCAGCAGCTTCGGGGGGGCCCAGTTGGAGCAGTACTTC
CASSFGGAQLEQYF
>TRBD1|once|TRBJ2-7|14|TRBV6-5
TGTGCCAGCATTAAGGACAGGGGGCAAGACGAGCAGTACTTC
CASIKDRGQDEQYF
>TRBD2|once|TRBJ2-1|15|TRBV3-1/TRBV3-2
TGTGCCAGCAGCCAAGGGGTGGGTAGCGGGGGATTGCAGTTCTTC
CASSQGVGSGGLQFF
>.|.|TRBJ2-7|15|TRBV4-3
TGCGCCAGCAGCCAATTGACAGCTCCGACCTACGAGCAGTACTTC
CASSQLTAPTYEQYF
>TRBD2|.|TRBJ2-2|18|TRBV7-2
TGTGCCAGCAGCTTGGGACTAGCGGGAGATTGGCGCACCGGGGAGCTGTTTTTT
CASSLGLAGDWRTGELFF
>.|.|TRBJ1-1|14|TRBV28
TGTGCCAGCAGGACATCAGTTTATACGATGGAAGCTTTCTTT
CASRTSVYTMEAFF
>TRBD2|.|TRBJ2-2|15|TRBV28
TGTGCCAGCAACCCGGGACTAGCGAGCACCGGGGAGCTGTTTTTT
CASNPGLASTGELFF
>.|.|TRBJ1-1|15|TRBV11-2
TGTGCCAGCAGCTTAGAAGAGAACAGAAACACTGAAGCTTTCTTT
CASSLEENRNTEAFF
>TRBD2|.|TRBJ2-2|17|TRBV5-1
TGCGCCAGCAGCTTTTTGGCTAGCGGGAGCTTGGGCGGGGAGCTGTTTTTT
CASSFLASGSLGGELFF
>.|.|TRBJ1-1|12|TRBV9
TGTGCCAGCAGCGTAGTTCTCGGGGAAGCTTTCTTT
CASSVVLGEAFF
>.|.|TRBJ1-6|13|TRBV4-3
TGCGCCAGCAGCCAAGAAGAGAATTCACCCCTCCACTTT
CASSQEENSPLHF
>TRBD1|.|TRBJ2-1|14|TRBV24-1
TGTGCCACCAGTGATTTGGACAGGGGAGATGAGCAGTTCTTC
CATSDLDRGDEQFF
>.|.|TRBJ1-5|14|TRBV30
TGTGCCTGGAGTGGGAGCTCGGCAACCCAGCCCCAGCATTTT
CAWSGSSATQPQHF
>.|.|TRBJ1-5|16|TRBV7-6
TGTGCCAGCAGCTTAGGTGGAGGGATGAGCAATCAGCCCCAGCATTTT
CASSLGGGMSNQPQHF
>.|.|TRBJ1-1|15|TRBV5-1
TGCGCCAGCAGCTTGAAGGTTCGCGGCGACACTGAAGCTTTCTTT
CASSLKVRGDTEAFF
>.|.|TRBJ2-1|15|TRBV11-2
TGTGCCAGCAGCTTAGAAAACAGGGTAGGTCATGAGCAGTTCTTC
CASSLENRVGHEQFF
>TRBD1|once|TRBJ2-7|18|TRBV27
TGTGCCAGCAGTCCGGCCCTGGCAGGGGACAGGGAATCGTACGAGCAGTACTTC
CASSPALAGDRESYEQYF
>.|.|TRBJ1-1|14|TRBV18
TGTGCCAGCTCGTCGTACAGGGTTTACACTGAAGCTTTCTTT
CASSSYRVYTEAFF
>TRBD2|.|TRBJ2-3|14|TRBV28
TGTGCCAGCAGTTCGGGAGGAGGTACAGATACGCAGTATTTT
CASSSGGGTDTQYF
>.|.|TRBJ1-2|14|TRBV11-2
TGTGCCAGCAGCTTAGGCCGGGGGGCAGGGGGCTACACCTTC
CASSLGRGAGGYTF
>TRBD1|once|TRBJ1-4|19|TRBV4-3
TGCGCCAGCAGCCAAGGGTTTTACGGTCGGGACAGACCTAATGAAAAACTGTTTTTT
CASSQGFYGRDRPNEKLFF
>TRBD1|.|TRBJ1-6|13|TRBV7-2
TGTGCCAGCAGCTCGGACAGGGATTCACCCCTCCACTTT
CASSSDRDSPLHF
>.|.|TRBJ1-5|21|TRBV29-1
TGCAGCGCCCCTCAAACAGGTGGGCCGAACTCGTCCAACTATAGCAATCAGCCCCAGCATTTT
CSAPQTGGPNSSNYSNQPQHF
>TRBD2|.|TRBJ2-7|17|TRBV5-1
TGCGCCAGCAGCTTGGCCCTAACACTAGCGGGGGAGGACGAGCAGTACTTC
CASSLALTLAGEDEQYF
>TRBD1|.|TRBJ2-7|14|TRBV4-1
TGCGCCAGCAGCCTAAGGACAGGGGACTACGAGCAGTACTTC
CASSLRTGDYEQYF
>.|.|TRBJ1-1|14|TRBV9
TGTGCCAGCAGCGTAGATACCAAGACAGGTGAAGCTTTCTTT
CASSVDTKTGEAFF